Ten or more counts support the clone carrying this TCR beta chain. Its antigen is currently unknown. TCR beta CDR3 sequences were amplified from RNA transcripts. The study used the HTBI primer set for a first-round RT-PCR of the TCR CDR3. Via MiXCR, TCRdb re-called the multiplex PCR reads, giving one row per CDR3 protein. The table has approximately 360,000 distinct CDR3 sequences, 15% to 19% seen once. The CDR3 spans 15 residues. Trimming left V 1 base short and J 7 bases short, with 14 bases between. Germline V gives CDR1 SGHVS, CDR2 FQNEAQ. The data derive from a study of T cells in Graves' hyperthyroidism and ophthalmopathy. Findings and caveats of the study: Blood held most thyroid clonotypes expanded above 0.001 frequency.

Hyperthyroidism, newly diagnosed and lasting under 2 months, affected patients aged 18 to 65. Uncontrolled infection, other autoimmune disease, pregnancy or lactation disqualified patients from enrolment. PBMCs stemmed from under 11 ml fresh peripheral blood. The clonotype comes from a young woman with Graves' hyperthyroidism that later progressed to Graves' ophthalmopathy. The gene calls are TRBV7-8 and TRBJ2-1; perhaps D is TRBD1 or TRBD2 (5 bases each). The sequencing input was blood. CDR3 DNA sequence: TGTGCCAGCAGCTTAGGGGGGTGGGGAATTAATGAGCAGTTCTTC. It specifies CASSLGGWGINEQFF.